This T cell receptor beta chain was observed in a study of CXCR4 blockade with PD-1 therapy in pancreatic cancer. Study observations and caveats: Tumor clonality averaged about 0.15 versus 0.049 in healthy blood, not predicting survival. Clone frequency correlated with its number of distinct nucleotide rearrangements.

In the case of this clone: The antigen is unknown.

V lost 6 bases and J lost 4, with 16 bases in between. The CDR3 has 14 residues. CDR1 MNHEY and CDR2 SMNVEV come from the germline V gene (reference sequence). This table comes from immunoSEQ multiplex PCR, and its TCRdb copy is limited to in-frame clones, with some not included. The table includes just under 6,000 clones, roughly a third detected once. This chain joins TRBV27 and TRBJ2-7, with a tentative D call TRBD2 (5 bases). Material: tumor tissue. This clonotype originated in a human donor with pancreatic ductal adenocarcinoma. The CDR3 DNA is TGTGCCAGCAGCTCTACTAGAGATTTTTACGAGCAGTACTTC. This translates into CASSSTRDFYEQYF.